These T cell receptor beta chains were read from a single sample in a study of blood T cell repertoires in COVID-19. Here immunoSEQ multiplex PCR was the method, and the copy in TCRdb shows in-frame clones only, minus some. The table includes about 480,000 clones, around 89% detected once. The material sequenced was PBMCs or T cells enriched from blood (not recorded which). These receptors originate from a woman in her 40s who had recovered from COVID-19. Both conserved end residues are part of each CDR3. Fields, in order: D gene, clone size, V gene, J gene, CDR3 DNA, CDR3 protein. D genes are given only for firm matches. Clone size is not always given. Where it is, it says once, few, many or a class for expanded clones.

d_call: .; clone_size: .; v_call: TRBV4-3; j_call: TRBJ2-7; cdr3_nt: TGCGCCAGCAGCCAAGGCGGGGATTACGAGCAGTACTTC; cdr3_aa: CASSQGGDYEQYF
d_call: TRBD2; clone_size: .; v_call: TRBV12-5; j_call: TRBJ2-2; cdr3_nt: TGTGCTAGTGGTTCCGGACTAGAGGACGACGGGGAGCTGTTTTTT; cdr3_aa: CASGSGLEDDGELFF
d_call: TRBD2; clone_size: .; v_call: TRBV19; j_call: TRBJ2-5; cdr3_nt: TGTGCCAGCAAACCGGGACTAGGGTCTCAAGAGACCCAGTACTTC; cdr3_aa: CASKPGLGSQETQYF
d_call: .; clone_size: .; v_call: TRBV5-4; j_call: TRBJ1-2; cdr3_nt: TGTGCCAGCAGCTTGGACAGTTTGGGTGACTACACCTTC; cdr3_aa: CASSLDSLGDYTF
d_call: TRBD1; clone_size: .; v_call: TRBV14; j_call: TRBJ1-2; cdr3_nt: TGTGCCAGCAGCCCCCGGACAGGGCTCTATGGCTACACCTTC; cdr3_aa: CASSPRTGLYGYTF
d_call: TRBD1; clone_size: .; v_call: TRBV6-1; j_call: TRBJ1-2; cdr3_nt: TGTGCCAGCAGTGAGGACAGGTTTAGCTATGGCTACACCTTC; cdr3_aa: CASSEDRFSYGYTF
d_call: TRBD1; clone_size: .; v_call: TRBV12-3/TRBV12-4; j_call: TRBJ1-2; cdr3_nt: TGTGCCAGCAGTTTTGGGCAGGGGGCAGGCTACACCTTC; cdr3_aa: CASSFGQGAGYTF
d_call: .; clone_size: once; v_call: TRBV4-3; j_call: TRBJ1-3; cdr3_nt: TGCGCCAGCAGCCAGCAGGGTTCAGGAAACACCATATATTTT; cdr3_aa: CASSQQGSGNTIYF
d_call: .; clone_size: .; v_call: TRBV10-2; j_call: TRBJ1-2; cdr3_nt: TGCGCCAGCAGTGCAGGGTATGGCTACACCTTC; cdr3_aa: CASSAGYGYTF
d_call: .; clone_size: .; v_call: TRBV12-5; j_call: TRBJ2-5; cdr3_nt: TGTGCTAGTGGTTTGCAGGGTGGGGAGACCCAGTACTTC; cdr3_aa: CASGLQGGETQYF
d_call: TRBD2; clone_size: .; v_call: TRBV30; j_call: TRBJ2-7; cdr3_nt: TGTGCCTGGCACCAGGCGGGGGGGGCGCAGCGCGAGCAGTACTTC; cdr3_aa: CAWHQAGGAQREQYF
d_call: .; clone_size: .; v_call: TRBV6-5; j_call: TRBJ1-1; cdr3_nt: TGTGCCAGCAATTTTTGGGGACAATCGAACACTGAAGCTTTCTTT; cdr3_aa: CASNFWGQSNTEAFF
d_call: .; clone_size: .; v_call: TRBV27; j_call: TRBJ2-2; cdr3_nt: TGTGCCAGCAGTCCCAATGGGAGCACCGGGGAGCTGTTTTTT; cdr3_aa: CASSPNGSTGELFF
d_call: .; clone_size: few; v_call: TRBV27; j_call: TRBJ1-2; cdr3_nt: TGTGCCAGCAGTTTAGGTCTCGGAGAGAACTATGGCTACACCTTC; cdr3_aa: CASSLGLGENYGYTF
d_call: TRBD1; clone_size: .; v_call: TRBV30; j_call: TRBJ1-1; cdr3_nt: TGTGCCTGGAGTAGACAGGGGGACACTGAAGCTTTCTTT; cdr3_aa: CAWSRQGDTEAFF
d_call: .; clone_size: once; v_call: TRBV7-2; j_call: TRBJ1-2; cdr3_nt: TGTGCCAGCAGCCCCGACACAGGGTACTATGGCTACACCTTC; cdr3_aa: CASSPDTGYYGYTF
d_call: TRBD2; clone_size: .; v_call: TRBV25-1; j_call: TRBJ2-3; cdr3_nt: TGTGCCAGCAGTGATCTTAGCGGGAGGGGCCAGACAGATACGCAGTATTTT; cdr3_aa: CASSDLSGRGQTDTQYF
d_call: TRBD2; clone_size: .; v_call: TRBV27; j_call: TRBJ2-1; cdr3_nt: TGTGCCAGCAGTCCTTCCCGCATTAATAGCGGGAGGGACTACAATGAGCAGTTCTTC; cdr3_aa: CASSPSRINSGRDYNEQFF
d_call: .; clone_size: .; v_call: TRBV5-1; j_call: TRBJ2-1; cdr3_nt: TGCGCCAGCAGCTTGGGTCAGGGGAAAGGTGAGCAGTTCTTC; cdr3_aa: CASSLGQGKGEQFF
d_call: TRBD1; clone_size: .; v_call: TRBV7-2; j_call: TRBJ1-6; cdr3_nt: TGTGCCAGCAGCTCTACAGGGGGTCGGTCCTATAATTCACCCCTCCACTTT; cdr3_aa: CASSSTGGRSYNSPLHF
d_call: .; clone_size: .; v_call: TRBV3-1/TRBV3-2; j_call: TRBJ2-7; cdr3_nt: TGTGCCAGCAGCCAACTGCCCAGTTACGAGCAGTACTTC; cdr3_aa: CASSQLPSYEQYF
d_call: .; clone_size: .; v_call: TRBV7-9; j_call: TRBJ1-1; cdr3_nt: TGTGCCAGCAGCCTAGGGAGAACTGAAGCTTTCTTT; cdr3_aa: CASSLGRTEAFF
d_call: TRBD1; clone_size: few; v_call: TRBV10-3; j_call: TRBJ1-1; cdr3_nt: TGTGCCATCAGTGGGGGACAGATGAACACTGAAGCTTTCTTT; cdr3_aa: CAISGGQMNTEAFF
d_call: .; clone_size: .; v_call: TRBV27; j_call: TRBJ2-7; cdr3_nt: TGTGCCAGCAGTTTATCTACTATTCAACCCTACGAGCAGTACTTC; cdr3_aa: CASSLSTIQPYEQYF
d_call: .; clone_size: .; v_call: TRBV10-3; j_call: TRBJ2-1; cdr3_nt: TGTGCCATCAGTGAGTCACGGGGAGCCCTCGATGAGCAGTTCTTC; cdr3_aa: CAISESRGALDEQFF
d_call: .; clone_size: .; v_call: TRBV19; j_call: TRBJ1-6; cdr3_nt: TGTGCCAGTAGTACCGGACTGGGAGATTCACCCCTCCACTTT; cdr3_aa: CASSTGLGDSPLHF
d_call: TRBD1; clone_size: .; v_call: TRBV19; j_call: TRBJ2-3; cdr3_nt: TGTGCCAGTAGTATCCAACAGGGGATCACAGATACGCAGTATTTT; cdr3_aa: CASSIQQGITDTQYF
d_call: .; clone_size: .; v_call: TRBV7-9; j_call: TRBJ1-2; cdr3_nt: TGTGCCAGCAGCTTAGCAGGGGAAGGGGGCTATGGCTACACCTTC; cdr3_aa: CASSLAGEGGYGYTF
d_call: TRBD1; clone_size: .; v_call: TRBV27; j_call: TRBJ1-6; cdr3_nt: TGTGCCAGCAGTTTCCTCGGGACAGATTATAATTCACCCCTCCACTTT; cdr3_aa: CASSFLGTDYNSPLHF
d_call: TRBD1; clone_size: .; v_call: TRBV6-5; j_call: TRBJ1-1; cdr3_nt: TGTGCCAGCAGTTTTTACTCCGGGACAGGATATGAAGCTTTCTTT; cdr3_aa: CASSFYSGTGYEAFF
d_call: TRBD1; clone_size: .; v_call: TRBV5-4; j_call: TRBJ1-1; cdr3_nt: TGTGCCAGCCGAGGAACAGGGGGCTCGGACACTGAAGCTTTCTTT; cdr3_aa: CASRGTGGSDTEAFF
d_call: TRBD1; clone_size: once; v_call: TRBV6-1; j_call: TRBJ1-2; cdr3_nt: TGTGCCAGCAGTGAATTGGTAGGACAGGGGAGCGGCTACACCTTC; cdr3_aa: CASSELVGQGSGYTF
d_call: .; clone_size: .; v_call: TRBV12-3/TRBV12-4; j_call: TRBJ2-1; cdr3_nt: TGTGCCAGCAGTTTATTGGGCCGTAATGAGCAGTTCTTC; cdr3_aa: CASSLLGRNEQFF
d_call: TRBD1; clone_size: .; v_call: TRBV5-8; j_call: TRBJ2-2; cdr3_nt: TGTGCCAGCAGCCCGAGGGACAGGGGAACCGGGGAGCTGTTTTTT; cdr3_aa: CASSPRDRGTGELFF
d_call: TRBD2; clone_size: few; v_call: TRBV7-9; j_call: TRBJ2-3; cdr3_nt: TGTGCCAGCAGCTTAGCAAGTAGCGGGAGGGGAGATACGCAGTATTTT; cdr3_aa: CASSLASSGRGDTQYF
d_call: .; clone_size: .; v_call: TRBV3-1/TRBV3-2; j_call: TRBJ2-7; cdr3_nt: TGTGCCAGCAGCCAAGTTCCCACAGCCTACGAGCAGTACTTC; cdr3_aa: CASSQVPTAYEQYF
d_call: .; clone_size: few; v_call: TRBV30; j_call: TRBJ2-2; cdr3_nt: TGTGCCTGGAGGGATGGGGCTTCGAACACCGGGGAGCTGTTTTTT; cdr3_aa: CAWRDGASNTGELFF
d_call: .; clone_size: .; v_call: TRBV11-2; j_call: TRBJ1-1; cdr3_nt: TGTGCCACCGGCACCGGGAGGGCTGAGGCTTTCTTT; cdr3_aa: CATGTGRAEAFF
d_call: TRBD1; clone_size: .; v_call: TRBV5-6; j_call: TRBJ1-2; cdr3_nt: TGTGCCAGCACCACTAAGGACAGGGTCTATGGCTACACCTTC; cdr3_aa: CASTTKDRVYGYTF
d_call: .; clone_size: few; v_call: TRBV6-5; j_call: TRBJ1-3; cdr3_nt: TGTGCCAGACGGGTAACCGACGGAACGTGCACCATATATTTT; cdr3_aa: CARRVTDGTCTIYF
d_call: .; clone_size: .; v_call: TRBV5-1; j_call: TRBJ1-3; cdr3_nt: TGCGCCAGCAGCTTGGGTGGGGCGGCTTCTGGAAACACCATATATTTT; cdr3_aa: CASSLGGAASGNTIYF
d_call: TRBD1; clone_size: .; v_call: TRBV27; j_call: TRBJ1-2; cdr3_nt: TGTGCCAGCAGGACAGGGGAATTTGGCTACACCTTC; cdr3_aa: CASRTGEFGYTF
d_call: .; clone_size: .; v_call: TRBV3-1/TRBV3-2; j_call: TRBJ1-2; cdr3_nt: TGTGCCAGCAGTCCCCCCCTCGGGGGGTATTATGGCTACACCTTC; cdr3_aa: CASSPPLGGYYGYTF
d_call: TRBD2; clone_size: .; v_call: TRBV9; j_call: TRBJ2-7; cdr3_nt: TGTGCCAGCAGCTCTATAGCGGGAGCCGCCTACGAGCAGTACTTC; cdr3_aa: CASSSIAGAAYEQYF
d_call: .; clone_size: .; v_call: TRBV15; j_call: TRBJ2-1; cdr3_nt: TGTGCCACCAGCGTTCCGCGGGCCAGCTCCTACAATGAGCAGTTCTTC; cdr3_aa: CATSVPRASSYNEQFF
d_call: .; clone_size: .; v_call: TRBV28; j_call: TRBJ2-5; cdr3_nt: TGTGCCAGCAGTTTAACAGCCTCAGGGTCCCAGTACTTC; cdr3_aa: CASSLTASGSQYF
d_call: TRBD2; clone_size: .; v_call: TRBV4-1; j_call: TRBJ2-1; cdr3_nt: TGCGCCAGCAGCCAAGGCCAAATAGCGGGAGCTGCCTACAATGAGCAGTTCTTC; cdr3_aa: CASSQGQIAGAAYNEQFF
d_call: .; clone_size: .; v_call: TRBV7-2; j_call: TRBJ1-1; cdr3_nt: TGTGCCAGCAGGCGACAGCTGAACACTGAAGCTTTCTTT; cdr3_aa: CASRRQLNTEAFF
d_call: .; clone_size: .; v_call: TRBV19; j_call: TRBJ1-1; cdr3_nt: TGTGCCAGTAGTTACAGGGAACCAAACACTGAAGCTTTCTTT; cdr3_aa: CASSYREPNTEAFF
d_call: TRBD1; clone_size: .; v_call: TRBV7-2; j_call: TRBJ1-3; cdr3_nt: TGTGCCAGCAGCTCCTATGGGACAGGGGGCGCGGGAAACACCATATATTTT; cdr3_aa: CASSSYGTGGAGNTIYF
d_call: .; clone_size: .; v_call: TRBV28; j_call: TRBJ2-1; cdr3_nt: TGTGCCAGCAGTTCTTCTACAGGGAGTGAGCAGTTCTTC; cdr3_aa: CASSSSTGSEQFF
d_call: .; clone_size: .; v_call: TRBV18; j_call: TRBJ2-7; cdr3_nt: TGTGCCAGCTCAAACTCCGGCCGGGGGTCGTACGAGCAGTACTTC; cdr3_aa: CASSNSGRGSYEQYF
d_call: TRBD2; clone_size: .; v_call: TRBV20-1; j_call: TRBJ2-3; cdr3_nt: TGCAGTGCTAGTTCCGGGACTAGCAGCACAGATACGCAGTATTTT; cdr3_aa: CSASSGTSSTDTQYF
d_call: .; clone_size: .; v_call: TRBV10-3; j_call: TRBJ2-5; cdr3_nt: TGTGCCACGACAGGTGATGTGCGGGAGACCCAGTACTTC; cdr3_aa: CATTGDVRETQYF
d_call: TRBD1; clone_size: few; v_call: TRBV10-2; j_call: TRBJ1-5; cdr3_nt: TGCGCCAGCAGTGAGCGAGGGGGACAGCGTAGTCGGCCCCAGCATTTT; cdr3_aa: CASSERGGQRSRPQHF
d_call: TRBD1; clone_size: once; v_call: TRBV20-1; j_call: TRBJ2-2; cdr3_nt: TGCAGTGCTAGTCGCCGGGACAGGGCTTCCACCGGGGAGCTGTTTTTT; cdr3_aa: CSASRRDRASTGELFF
d_call: TRBD1; clone_size: .; v_call: TRBV5-5; j_call: TRBJ2-5; cdr3_nt: TGTGCCAGCAGCGGGGACAGCGCCCAAGAGACCCAGTACTTC; cdr3_aa: CASSGDSAQETQYF
d_call: TRBD1; clone_size: once; v_call: TRBV5-1; j_call: TRBJ1-1; cdr3_nt: TGCGCCAGCAGCTCCGACAGGGAGGAAGCTTTCTTT; cdr3_aa: CASSSDREEAFF
d_call: TRBD2; clone_size: .; v_call: TRBV14; j_call: TRBJ2-1; cdr3_nt: TGTGCCAGCAGCCTGAATCCCGGGACTAGCCCGTTCTTC; cdr3_aa: CASSLNPGTSPFF